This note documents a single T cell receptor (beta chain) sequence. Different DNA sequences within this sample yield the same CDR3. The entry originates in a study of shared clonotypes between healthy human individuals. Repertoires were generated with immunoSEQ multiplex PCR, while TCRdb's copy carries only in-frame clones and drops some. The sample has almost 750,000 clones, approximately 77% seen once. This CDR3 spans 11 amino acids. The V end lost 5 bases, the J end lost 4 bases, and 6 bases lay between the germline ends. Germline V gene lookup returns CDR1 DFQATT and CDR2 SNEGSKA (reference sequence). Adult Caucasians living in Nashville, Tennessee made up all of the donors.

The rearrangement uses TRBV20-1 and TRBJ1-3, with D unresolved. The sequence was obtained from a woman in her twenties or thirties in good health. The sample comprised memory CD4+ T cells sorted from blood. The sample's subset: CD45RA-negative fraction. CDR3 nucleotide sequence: TGCAGTGCTGGATCAGGAAACACCATATATTTT. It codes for CSAGSGNTIYF.